This TCR beta chain was recovered during a study of blood T cell repertoires in COVID-19. Study background: Samples of COVID-19 (acute and convalescent) were obtained from the United States, Italy and Spain. Nucleic acid was either cDNA or gDNA, and it came from T cells, B-cell-depleted T cells, or PBMCs.

This clone has only a few counts. In the same sample, other DNA sequences code for this CDR3. Authors' methods: Counts of nucleated cells, estimated from reference gene primer amplification, were obtained. Profiled with immunoSEQ multiplex PCR; TCRdb holds only in-frame clones, not every one. The V and J calls and clone size are taken from that table; D and trimming were inferred from the DNA. This table holds under 200,000 clones, around 83% found once. This clonotype was obtained from a woman in her forties or fifties with COVID-19, enrolled during active disease. Sequencing was done on a sample of peripheral blood.

In DNA, the CDR3 is TGTGCCTGGAGTGTCTTGTCGGAGACCCAGTACTTC. Residues: CAWSVLSETQYF. The rearrangement uses TRBV30 and TRBJ2-5, with D uncertain. The V end lost 0 bases, the J end lost 5 bases, and 7 bases lay between the germline ends. The CDR3 is made up of 12 amino acids. Germline CDR1 is GTSNPN and CDR2 is SVGIG (reference sequence).